This TCR beta chain emerged from a study of T cell changes during pregnancy in multiple sclerosis. Trimming stripped 4 bases from V and 0 bases from J, with 9 bases between. CDR1 and CDR2 (germline): MNHEY, SMNVEV (reference sequence). This CDR3 spans 15 amino acids. Clones were sequenced by immunoSEQ multiplex PCR, and TCRdb holds only the in-frame ones, with some missing. Of some 51,000 clones in the sample, roughly 94% were seen once. This clone has a single count. This chain connects TRBV27 to TRBJ1-4; D is perhaps TRBD1 (5 bases). The source is a female donor with multiple sclerosis, enrolled in a pregnancy study. The material sequenced was CD4+ T cells from peripheral blood mononuclear cells, taken in the first trimester of pregnancy. The DNA of the CDR3 is TGTGCCAGCAGTTACAGGCAGGCAACTAATGAAAAACTGTTTTTT. Translated, it gives CASSYRQATNEKLFF.